The sequence of this T cell receptor (beta chain) was determined in a study of blood T cell repertoires in COVID-19. Study summary: Samples taken during acute and convalescent COVID-19 were collected in the United States, Italy and Spain. From T cells, B-cell-depleted T cells, or PBMCs came the material, which was cDNA or gDNA.

The length of the CDR3 is 14 residues. Germline loops: CDR1 SGHRS, CDR2 YFSETQ. V was clipped by 4 bases and J by 6 bases; unmatched bases: 5. Per the original methods: Estimated nucleated cell counts came from reference gene primer amplification. Profiled with immunoSEQ multiplex PCR; TCRdb holds only in-frame clones, not every one. V, J and clone size are taken as reported in that table, and D and trimming were inferred from the DNA itself. The sample contains about 55,000 clones, 75% to 95% of which appear only once. Material for sequencing was peripheral blood. The V gene is TRBV5-1, the J gene TRBJ2-1; 9 nucleotides align to TRBD1. This clonotype was obtained from a human donor with active COVID-19. The donor label of this sample is uncertain. This CDR3 is CASSGQGYGNEQFF. The CDR3 DNA reads as TGCGCCAGCAGCGGACAGGGGTATGGCAATGAGCAGTTCTTC. The whole variable domain, filled in from reference TRBV5-1 and TRBJ2-1, reads KAGVTQTPRYLIKTRGQQVTLSCSPISGHRSVSWYQQTPGQGLQFLFEYFSETQRNKGNFPGRFSGRQFSNSRSEMNVSTLELGDSALYLCASSGQGYGNEQFFGPGTRLTVL.